A selection of T cell receptor beta chains follows, all from one sample in a study of blood T cell repertoires in COVID-19. Produced via immunoSEQ multiplex PCR; TCRdb's table is partial and in-frame only. The sample has around 300,000 clones; around 90% are singletons. Sequenced: PBMCs or T cells enriched from blood (not recorded which). All receptors come from a woman aged 55-70 years in a cohort exposed to, infected with or recovered from COVID-19 (not recorded which). Each CDR3 is given with its conserved first and last residue. The D gene is left open where the match is weak. Clone sizes are given selectively: once, few, many, or a class where the clone is expanded.

>TRBJ1-2|-|TRBV5-4|-
TGTGCCAGCAGTCCCGACAGGAACTATGGCTACACCTTC
CASSPDRNYGYTF
>TRBJ2-1|-|TRBV2|TRBD2
TGTGCCAGCAGTACTCGGACTAGCGGGGGTAATGAGCAGTTCTTC
CASSTRTSGGNEQFF
>TRBJ2-7|few|TRBV6-1|-
TGTGCCAGCAGTGAAGGAAGCGGGACAAGCGGACAAGCCGAGCAGTACTTC
CASSEGSGTSGQAEQYF
>TRBJ1-2|-|TRBV28|-
TGTGCCAGCAGCTCCCGACAGACTCTCAACTATGGCTACACCTTC
CASSSRQTLNYGYTF
>TRBJ2-6|-|TRBV4-3|-
TGCGCCAGCAGCCCGTACTTCTTCTCTGGGGCCAACGTCCTGACTTTC
CASSPYFFSGANVLTF
>TRBJ1-4|-|TRBV28|-
TGTGCCAGCAGGGGAACACAGGGAGTTCGGGAAAAACTGTTTTTT
CASRGTQGVREKLFF
>TRBJ2-1|-|TRBV5-1|TRBD2
TGCGCCAGCAGGAGGGAGGGCGGCAATGAGCAGTTCTTC
CASRREGGNEQFF
>TRBJ1-3|-|TRBV5-6|-
TGTGCCAGCAGCTTTTACAGGGATACTGGAAACACCATATATTTT
CASSFYRDTGNTIYF
>TRBJ1-1|few|TRBV5-1|-
TGCGCCAGCAGCTTGAGTGTGGGAGTCATGAACACTGAAGCTTTCTTT
CASSLSVGVMNTEAFF
>TRBJ2-1|-|TRBV5-1|TRBD2
TGCGCCAGCAGCTTGGGACTAGCGGGAGCTCGGGGTGAGCAGTTCTTC
CASSLGLAGARGEQFF
>TRBJ2-7|once|TRBV11-2|-
TGTGCCAGCAGACTCCCGGGGTTACTCGAGCAGTACTTC
CASRLPGLLEQYF
>TRBJ1-1|-|TRBV6-5|TRBD1
TGTGCCAGCAGCGATAACAGGGGCAGGACTGAAGCTTTCTTT
CASSDNRGRTEAFF
>TRBJ2-5|-|TRBV11-2|-
TGTGCCAGCAGCCGGGGGACAGTAGGGAGAGAGACCCAGTACTTC
CASSRGTVGRETQYF
>TRBJ1-2|-|TRBV6-4|-
TGTGCCAGCAGTGTATCGGGGATGGGTGGCTACACCTTC
CASSVSGMGGYTF
>TRBJ2-7|-|TRBV9|TRBD2
TGTGCCAGCAGCGTAGAAGCAGCGGGAAAGCAGTACTTC
CASSVEAAGKQYF
>TRBJ2-1|-|TRBV30|-
TGTGCCTGGAGGAGGCAAAGCTCCTACAATGAGCAGTTCTTC
CAWRRQSSYNEQFF
>TRBJ2-7|-|TRBV11-2|-
TGTGCCAGCAGCATGGGGGGAAGGGAGCAGTACTTC
CASSMGGREQYF
>TRBJ2-1|-|TRBV4-1|-
TGCGCCAGCAGCCAAATAATTAGCGGACCGTCCTACAATGAGCAGTTCTTC
CASSQIISGPSYNEQFF
>TRBJ1-4|-|TRBV6-5|-
TGTGCCACCCACAGGACCTATAATGAAAAACTGTTTTTT
CATHRTYNEKLFF
>TRBJ1-5|-|TRBV7-2|-
TGTGCCAGCAGCTTAGCGGGGGGGCCCGATCAGCCCCAGCATTTT
CASSLAGGPDQPQHF
>TRBJ1-5|-|TRBV18|TRBD1
TGTGCCAGCTCACCAGGGACAGGATTCAATCAGCCCCAGCATTTT
CASSPGTGFNQPQHF
>TRBJ1-2|-|TRBV10-3|TRBD1
TGTGCCATCAGCGCGCAACAGGGGGGAGCATATGGCTACACCTTC
CAISAQQGGAYGYTF
>TRBJ2-1|-|TRBV10-2|-
TGCGCCAGCAGTGAGTCGCCCCTAGCAGTTTCCTCGTACAATGAGCAGTTCTTC
CASSESPLAVSSYNEQFF
>TRBJ2-2|-|TRBV6-1|TRBD1
TGTGCCAGCAGTGTGAGGGGGCAGGGGAACACCGGGGAGCTGTTTTTT
CASSVRGQGNTGELFF
>TRBJ2-1|-|TRBV14|TRBD2
TGTGCCAGCAGCCAAGGACTAGCGGGAGAGGGTGAGCAGTTCTTC
CASSQGLAGEGEQFF
>TRBJ2-7|-|TRBV29-1|-
TGCAGCGCAACAGAGAAAACAGGGCTTTCCTACGAGCAGTACTTC
CSATEKTGLSYEQYF
>TRBJ2-1|-|TRBV19|-
TGTGCCAGTATGGGAGGCCAGGGACTCCGCTACAAGGAGCAGTTCTTC
CASMGGQGLRYKEQFF
>TRBJ2-1|-|TRBV4-3|-
TGCGCCAGCAGCCAACCGATCGGGGGAAGCTCCTACAATGAGCAGTTCTTC
CASSQPIGGSSYNEQFF
>TRBJ2-1|-|TRBV7-3|TRBD1
TGTGCCACCAGTGGGGGACAGGGATACAATGAGCAGTTCTTC
CATSGGQGYNEQFF
>TRBJ1-3|-|TRBV10-3|-
TGTGCCATCAGTGGAACAGGGATCTCTGGAAACACCATATATTTT
CAISGTGISGNTIYF